The 20 T cell receptor beta chains below were found in one sample sequenced in a study of T cell changes during pregnancy in multiple sclerosis. Sequencing used immunoSEQ multiplex PCR; TCRdb keeps in-frame clones, though not all of them. The sample includes roughly 60,000 clones, over 95% of them seen just once. Sequenced material: CD8+ T cells from peripheral blood mononuclear cells, taken after pregnancy. The receptors originated from a female donor with multiple sclerosis, enrolled in a pregnancy study.

The chain joins TRBV19 to TRBJ2-1; 7 bases align to TRBD1. V lost 4 bases and J lost 8; bases outside the gene matches: 17. Germline V gene data show CDR1 as LNHDA and CDR2 as SQIVND (reference sequence). This CDR3 region has 17 residues. The CDR3 DNA reads TGTGCCAGTAGTACAGGTGGACGGACAGGTCGACCGGATGAGCAGTTCTTC. It encodes CASSTGGRTGRPDEQFF.

This chain links TRBV10-2 with TRBJ1-2, with D perhaps TRBD1 (6 bases). Germline CDR1 reads WSHSY; CDR2 reads SAAADI. The CDR3 is made up of 13 amino acids. Trimming took 7 bases from V and 4 from J, leaving 13 bases between them. CDR3 nucleotides: TGCGCCAGCAATCCACAGGGATCCTATGGCTACACCTTC. This codes for CASNPQGSYGYTF.

This sequence joins TRBV4-3 and TRBJ2-3, with 11 positions matching TRBD1. CDR1 is LGHNA, CDR2 YSLEER, per germline. This CDR3 comprises 15 residues. Losses at the gene ends were 4 bases for V and 3 bases for J; bases not matched to a gene: 3. CDR3 sequence reads: CASSRTGGGTDTQYF. The CDR3 coding sequence is TGCGCCAGCAGCCGGACAGGGGGCGGTACAGATACGCAGTATTTT.

The chain recombines TRBV27 with TRBJ1-1, with a tentative D call TRBD1 (6 bases). The V end was cut by 2 bases, the J end by 3 bases, with 10 bases between. The CDR3 sequence is 14 residues long. In germline, CDR1 is MNHEY, CDR2 SMNVEV (reference sequence). In DNA, the CDR3 is TGTGCCAGCAGTTTACAGGGGCAGCACACTGAAGCTTTCTTT. Protein product: CASSLQGQHTEAFF.

This clone was counted between two and nine times. Other DNA sequences in this specimen translate into the identical CDR3. The chain combines TRBV27 with TRBJ2-7; D ambiguous. Trimming took 0 bases from V and 2 from J, leaving 5 bases between them. Per germline, CDR1 MNHEY and CDR2 SMNVEV (reference sequence). The CDR3 sequence is 13 residues long. CDR3: CASSLSEPYEQYF. CDR3 nucleotide sequence: TGTGCCAGCAGTTTATCGGAGCCCTACGAGCAGTACTTC.

The chain employs TRBV7-9 and TRBJ2-7, with D tentatively TRBD2 (7 bases). This CDR3 is built from 13 residues. Germline V lookup: CDR1 SEHNR, CDR2 FQNEAQ (reference sequence). Trimming stripped 2 bases from V and 5 bases from J, with 10 bases between. This CDR3 reads CASSLPGGHEQYF. The CDR3 nucleotides are TGTGCCAGCAGCTTACCGGGGGGCCACGAGCAGTACTTC.

The chain recombines TRBV6-5 with TRBJ1-2; no firm D call. Trimming removed 0 bases from V and 4 bases from J, with 9 bases in between. This CDR3 contains 14 residues. Looked up from germline, CDR1 is MNHEY and CDR2 is SVGAGI. The CDR3 sequence is CASSYSTAAYGYTF. CDR3 bases: TGTGCCAGCAGTTACTCCACAGCGGCCTATGGCTACACCTTC.

The rearrangement uses TRBV2 and TRBJ1-1; TRBD1 agrees at 7 bases. V trimming: 7 bases; J trimming: 3 bases; junction bases outside the gene matches: 11. Germline V gene sequence: CDR1 SNHLY, CDR2 FYNNEI. The CDR3 has 15 amino acids. This CDR3 is CASKGAGLPDTEAFF. The CDR3 bases are TGTGCCAGCAAGGGGGCAGGCTTACCGGACACTGAAGCTTTCTTT.

About this clone itself: At one of its ends the junction is not consistent with the germline gene, which may arise from a read error. V gene TRBV7-7 combines with J gene TRBJ2-3; 8 bases are shared with TRBD2. This CDR3 contains 15 residues. Germline CDR1 SSHAT, CDR2 FNYEAQ (reference sequence). CDR3 sequence reads: CASSTSSGLFDTQYF. The CDR3 DNA follows: TGTGCTAGCAGCACCTCTAGCGGGCTGTTTGATACGCAGTATTTT. The full variable domain, in which reference TRBV7-7 and TRBJ2-3 provide the parts outside the CDR3, is GAGVSQSPRYKVTKRGQDVTLRCDPISSHATLYWYQQALGQGPEFLTYFNYEAQPDKSGLPSDRFSAERPEGSISTLTIQRTEQRDSAMYRCASSTSSGLFDTQYFGPGTRLTVL.

The V gene is TRBV7-9, the J gene TRBJ2-5; possible D gene TRBD1, 6 bases. Trimming stripped 5 bases from V and 1 base from J, with 14 bases between. CDR3 length: 15 amino acids. Germline assignment: CDR1 SEHNR and CDR2 FQNEAQ (reference sequence). The CDR3, as DNA: TGTGCCAGCAGCCCCAACTGGGACATCCAAGAGACCCAGTACTTC. It codes for CASSPNWDIQETQYF.

This clone has a single count. The chain links TRBV19 to TRBJ2-6; 11 nucleotides match TRBD1. The germline V gene encodes CDR1 LNHDA and CDR2 SQIVND (reference sequence). After removal of 3 bases from V and 0 bases from J, the junction contained 10 bases not matched to a gene. This CDR3 spans 20 amino acids. CDR3 coding DNA: TGTGCCAGTAGTATTCAAGTTGTGGGGACAGGGGGCTCTGGGGCCAACGTCCTGACTTTC. This translates into CASSIQVVGTGGSGANVLTF. The whole variable domain, remainder taken from reference TRBV19 and TRBJ2-6, is DGGITQSPKYLFRKEGQNVTLSCEQNLNHDAMYWYRQDPGQGLRLIYYSQIVNDFQKGDIAEGYSVSREKKESFPLTVTSAQKNPTAFYLCASSIQVVGTGGSGANVLTFGAGSRLTVL.

CDR3 sequence reads: CASSILAGATDTQYF. In DNA, the CDR3 is TGTGCCAGTTCCATCTTAGCGGGGGCCACAGATACGCAGTATTTT. The rearrangement links TRBV28 to TRBJ2-3, with 9 bases identical to TRBD2. The CDR3 has 15 residues. The V gene's germline CDR1 is MDHEN and CDR2 SYDVKM. V shed 9 bases and J 2 bases; nucleotides not matched to a gene: 9.

The chain carries TRBV4-1 and TRBJ2-7; a possible D gene is TRBD1 (6 bases). Trimming stripped 3 bases from V and 4 bases from J, with 10 bases between. This CDR3 is built from 13 residues. Germline V CDR1 and CDR2: MGHRA, YSYEKL. Written as DNA, the CDR3 is TGCGCCAGCAGCCACATACAGGGATACGAGCAGTACTTC. This translates into CASSHIQGYEQYF.

This clone was detected once. The chain uses TRBV2 and TRBJ2-1; TRBD2 is a possible D gene (6 bases). The germline V gene encodes CDR1 SNHLY and CDR2 FYNNEI. CDR3 size: 13 residues. Trimming cost V 3 bases and J 10 bases, with 13 bases left between them. The CDR3 loop is CASSDYGAGEQFF. As DNA, the CDR3 is TGTGCCAGCAGTGATTATGGGGCGGGGGAGCAGTTCTTC.

This chain joins TRBV7-6 and TRBJ2-2, with a weak D call TRBD2 (5 bases). V lost 5 bases and J 6 bases, leaving 16 bases between the germline ends. CDR3 length: 15 amino acids. Per germline, CDR1 SGHVS and CDR2 FNYEAQ. CDR3 nucleotides: TGTGCCAGCAGCCACGGAGGATTCACCCCCGGGGAGCTGTTTTTT. Translating gives CASSHGGFTPGELFF.

The chain is built from TRBV27 and TRBJ2-1, with D tentatively TRBD2 (5 bases). This CDR3 has 16 residues. CDR1 and CDR2 from the germline V gene are MNHEY and SMNVEV (reference sequence). V was shortened by 3 bases and J by 0 bases, with 12 bases between the two germline ends. The CDR3 is CASSLLAGSSYNEQFF. The DNA for the CDR3 is TGTGCCAGCAGTTTGCTGGCGGGCTCCTCCTACAATGAGCAGTTCTTC.

This clone was seen just once. This chain connects TRBV27 to TRBJ2-3, with 7 bases matching TRBD2. The CDR3 runs to 15 residues. Trimming took 7 bases from V and 3 from J; bases not matched to a gene: 10. The germline CDR1 and CDR2 sequences are MNHEY and SMNVEV (reference sequence). DNA of the CDR3: TGTGCCAGCACCTCCCTTGGGGGAGGGACAGATACGCAGTATTTT. Protein sequence: CASTSLGGGTDTQYF.

The chain has TRBV4-1 and TRBJ1-3, with D possibly matching TRBD1 (5 bases). Trimming took off 0 bases at V and 3 bases at J, with 12 bases between the two ends. Germline V gives CDR1 MGHRA, CDR2 YSYEKL. This CDR3 region has 16 residues. Written as DNA, the CDR3 is TGCGCCAGCAGCCAAGATCCCTGGGGGGGTGGAAACACCATATATTTT. Protein: CASSQDPWGGGNTIYF.

The V gene is TRBV6-6, the J gene TRBJ1-4; no clear D gene. CDR1 is MNHNY, CDR2 SVGAGI, per germline (reference sequence). The germline V and J ends were trimmed by 4 bases and 0 bases, with 6 bases remaining between them. This CDR3 has 14 amino acids. This chain's CDR3 is CASSFRPTNEKLFF. DNA for the CDR3: TGTGCCAGCAGTTTCCGTCCAACTAATGAAAAACTGTTTTTT.

The chain carries TRBV5-6 and TRBJ2-7, with 12 bases lining up with TRBD2. The junction had 5 bases not matched to a gene; V was cut back by 0 bases and J by 7 bases. CDR1 and CDR2 from the germline V gene are SGHDT and YYEEEE. This CDR3 is built from 15 residues. This chain's CDR3 is CASSLGLAGVSEQYF. For the CDR3, the DNA is TGTGCCAGCAGCTTGGGACTAGCGGGAGTGAGTGAGCAGTACTTC.